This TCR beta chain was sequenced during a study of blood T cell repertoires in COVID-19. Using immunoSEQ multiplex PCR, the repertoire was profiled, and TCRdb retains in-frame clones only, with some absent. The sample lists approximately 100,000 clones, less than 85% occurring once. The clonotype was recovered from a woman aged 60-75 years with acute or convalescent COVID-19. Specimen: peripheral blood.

The CDR3 DNA is TGTGCCTGGAGTGTACGGGGGGCAGAGACCCAGTACTTC. Its translation is CAWSVRGAETQYF. The genes are TRBV30 and TRBJ2-5; tentative D call: TRBD2 (7 bases). Trimming removed 0 bases from V and 4 bases from J, with 9 bases in between. CDR1 is GTSNPN and CDR2 is SVGIG in the germline V gene (reference sequence). The CDR3 spans 13 residues.